The clone carrying this T cell receptor (beta chain) was seen more than once but under ten times. TCRdb independently ran MiXCR on the 5' RACE reads; one entry per CDR3 protein. The table shows 350,000 to 400,000 distinct CDR3 sequences, with roughly 21% occurring only once. These data come from a study of T-cell memory formation after mild COVID-19. V shed 3 bases, J shed 3 bases, and the junction held 2 bases outside the gene matches. The CDR3 is 15 amino acids. Germline V gene data show CDR1 as SGHVS and CDR2 as FQNEAQ. Sequencing was done on a sample of PBMCs or a T cell subset sorted from them (not recorded which). The clonotype was recovered from an adult woman who had mild COVID-19 (a few samples of this study predate the infection). Cell type and time point are not known. This chain links TRBV7-8 with TRBJ2-1, with 10 positions matching TRBD2. As DNA, the CDR3 is TGTGCCAGCAGCTTGACTAGCGGGTACTACAATGAGCAGTTCTTC. Amino acid sequence: CASSLTSGYYNEQFF. Full variable domain (outside the CDR3, taken from reference TRBV7-8 and TRBJ2-1): GAGVSQSPRYKVAKRGQDVALRCDPISGHVSLFWYQQALGQGPEFLTYFQNEAQLDKSGLPSDRFFAERPEGSVSTLKIQRTQQEDSAVYLCASSLTSGYYNEQFFGPGTRLTVL.